This TCR beta chain is drawn from a study of blood T cell repertoires in COVID-19. Study overall: The cDNA or gDNA used as material had been derived from T cells, B-cell-depleted T cells, or PBMCs.

Original data processing: The assay estimated nucleated cells by amplifying reference gene primers. The assay was immunoSEQ multiplex PCR, and TCRdb's table has in-frame clones only and misses some. V, J and clone size were drawn from that table, and D and trimming were deduced from the DNA. This table has about 45,000 clones, 80% appearing once. V was shortened by 3 bases and J by 1 base, with 8 bases between the two germline ends. Germline values: CDR1 SGHNT, CDR2 YYREEE (reference sequence). This CDR3 is built from 13 residues. J is TRBJ2-7 and V is TRBV5-4, with a weak D call TRBD2 (6 bases). This sequence was found in a man aged 65 to 79 with acute or convalescent COVID-19. Sequencing was carried out using peripheral blood. In nucleotides, the CDR3 is TGTGCCAGCAGCTCCGGGACTTCCTACGAGCAGTACTTC. It translates to CASSSGTSYEQYF.